This TCR beta chain derives from a study of early T cells in non-severe SARS-CoV-2 infection. There are a few counts of this clonotype. TCRdb re-called the 5' RACE reads with MiXCR, one entry per CDR3 protein. The sample holds more than 40,000 distinct CDR3 sequences, 4% seen once. Per the germline V gene, CDR1 is SGHRS and CDR2 is YFSETQ. V was shortened by 0 bases and J by 1 base, with 7 bases between the two germline ends. The CDR3 totals 14 residues. The chain carries TRBV5-1 and TRBJ1-1; perhaps TRBD1 as D (6 bases). The receptor was derived from an adult who was a healthcare worker with PCR-confirmed SARS-CoV-2 infection or an uninfected control (not recorded which). The sequenced sample consisted of whole blood. The CDR3 coding sequence is TGCGCCAGCAGCTTGGGGGGGCCGAACACTGAAGCTTTCTTT. Translating gives CASSLGGPNTEAFF.